Below, 24 T cell receptor beta chains from the same sample are listed, as sequenced in a study of blood T cell repertoires in COVID-19. Only in-frame clones appear in the TCRdb table, and some are missing; sequencing was by immunoSEQ multiplex PCR. The sample contains 130,000 or so clones, around 77% of which appear only once. Sequences were obtained from peripheral blood. These receptors were collected from a human donor in a cohort sampled during active COVID-19.

The chain couples TRBV29-1 to TRBJ1-2, with 9 bases fitting TRBD1. Germline V gene sequence: CDR1 SQVTM, CDR2 ANQGSEA. V was pared by 3 bases and J by 6 bases, with 2 bases of the junction left unmatched. There are 12 residues in the CDR3. Here the CDR3 DNA reads TGCAGCGTTGACACAGGGGGCGATGGCTACACCTTC. Translating gives CSVDTGGDGYTF.

The genes are TRBV10-3 and TRBJ2-7; tentative D call: TRBD2 (6 bases). Germline CDR1 is ENHRY and CDR2 is SYGVKD. The CDR3 spans 14 residues. V lost 4 bases and J lost 0, with 10 bases in between. The CDR3 reads CAISGGESSYEQYF. The CDR3 DNA reads TGTGCCATCAGTGGGGGGGAGAGCTCCTACGAGCAGTACTTC.

The CDR3 DNA follows: TGTGCCAGCGGACAGTATAATTCACCCCTCCACTTT. Its protein is CASGQYNSPLHF. This chain links TRBV19 with TRBJ1-6; a weak D match, TRBD1 (6 bases). The CDR3 sequence is 12 residues long. From germline, CDR1 is LNHDA and CDR2 SQIVND (reference sequence). Trimming took 9 bases from V and 4 from J, leaving 7 bases between them.

The V gene is TRBV5-1, the J gene TRBJ2-5, with a possible D match to TRBD1 (5 bases). Trimming removed 0 bases from V and 5 bases from J, with 14 bases in between. CDR1 is SGHRS, CDR2 YFSETQ, per germline. This CDR3 region has 15 residues. CDR3: CASSLEGLSLETQYF. The CDR3 coding sequence is TGCGCCAGCAGCTTGGAGGGGCTGTCTCTGGAGACCCAGTACTTC.

The chain is built from TRBV7-6 and TRBJ2-5; D is unclear. The germline V and J ends were trimmed by 1 base and 3 bases, with 6 bases remaining between them. Germline CDR1 reads SGHVS; CDR2 reads FNYEAQ. This CDR3 comprises 13 residues. The CDR3 here is CASSLVQKETQYF. The CDR3 DNA follows: TGTGCCAGCAGCTTAGTCCAGAAAGAGACCCAGTACTTC.

The chain joins TRBV5-8 to TRBJ2-1; 10 positions agree with TRBD2. Germline V gene lookup returns CDR1 SGHTS and CDR2 YDEGEE. This CDR3 is built from 15 residues. Trimming at V came to 2 bases and at J to 4 bases, leaving 3 bases not matched to a gene. The CDR3 DNA is TGTGCCAGCAGCTTCCAGCGGGGGGGGTACAATGAGCAGTTCTTC. This gives the protein CASSFQRGGYNEQFF.

The chain uses TRBV9 and TRBJ1-2; 7 bases fit TRBD1. This CDR3 is built from 15 residues. The ends lost 0 bases at V and 7 bases at J; junction bases unmatched: 9. In germline, CDR1 is SGDLS, CDR2 YYNGEE. The CDR3 sequence: CASSVGSGGSGGYTF. The DNA of the CDR3 is TGTGCCAGCAGCGTAGGGTCAGGGGGGTCGGGTGGCTACACCTTC.

The CDR3 spells CASSSGPGNIQYF. The CDR3 DNA is TGTGCCAGCAGTTCCGGCCCGGGGAACATTCAGTACTTC. This chain joins TRBV12-3 or TRBV12-4 and TRBJ2-4; weak D call: TRBD2 (5 bases). The CDR3 sequence is 13 residues long. Trimming shortened V by 4 bases and J by 7 bases, and 11 bases separated the two germline ends.

The chain employs TRBV28 and TRBJ1-2; D is unclear. V dropped 3 bases and J dropped 2 bases, with 10 bases sitting between them. This CDR3 is built from 14 residues. Germline V CDR1 and CDR2: MDHEN, SYDVKM. The CDR3 loop reads CASSLVQENYGYTF. The CDR3 bases are TGTGCCAGCAGTTTGGTGCAGGAAAACTATGGCTACACCTTC.

This clone came up once. This chain joins TRBV3-1 (or the pseudogene TRBV3-2) and TRBJ2-1; 7 positions match TRBD2. This CDR3 region has 16 residues. The V gene's germline CDR1 is LGHDT and CDR2 YNNKEL (reference sequence). Trimming removed 0 bases from V and 7 bases from J; junction bases left unmatched: 9. CDR3 nucleotides: TGTGCCAGCAGCCAAGATAGGCTAGCGGTCACGAATGAGCAGTTCTTC. Its translation is CASSQDRLAVTNEQFF.

The V and J genes are TRBV14 and TRBJ2-5; TRBD2 matches at 11 bases. Per germline, CDR1 SGHDN and CDR2 FVKESK. V shed 4 bases, J shed 1 base, and the junction held 5 bases outside the gene matches. This CDR3 spans 16 amino acids. This CDR3 reads CASSPLAGDSQETQYF. The CDR3 DNA reads TGTGCCAGCAGCCCACTAGCGGGAGATTCCCAAGAGACCCAGTACTTC.

V usage is TRBV11-2 and J usage is TRBJ1-1; 12 nucleotides agree with TRBD1. CDR1 and CDR2 (germline): SGHAT, FQNNGV. The CDR3 spans 18 residues. Losses at the gene ends were 0 bases for V and 4 bases for J; bases not matched to a gene: 9. Here the CDR3 DNA reads TGTGCCAGCAGCTTAGATCGATCGGGACAGGGGGCGGGCACTGAAGCTTTCTTT. The encoded protein is CASSLDRSGQGAGTEAFF. The complete variable domain, with remaining parts taken from reference TRBV11-2 and TRBJ1-1, reads EAGVAQSPRYKIIEKRQSVAFWCNPISGHATLYWYQQILGQGPKLLIQFQNNGVVDDSQLPKDRFSAERLKGVDSTLKIQPAKLEDSAVYLCASSLDRSGQGAGTEAFFGQGTRLTVV.

The chain has TRBV5-1 and TRBJ2-1; TRBD1 agrees at 7 bases. V was clipped by 0 bases and J by 5 bases; unmatched bases: 2. This CDR3 region has 14 residues. Germline-derived CDR1 and CDR2 are SGHRS and YFSETQ. This chain's CDR3 is CASSLGTGHNEQFF. In nucleotides, the CDR3 is TGCGCCAGCAGCTTGGGGACAGGCCACAATGAGCAGTTCTTC.

The chain couples TRBV19 to TRBJ1-6, with no clear D. CDR3 length equals 16 residues. CDR1 is LNHDA and CDR2 is SQIVND in the germline V gene (reference sequence). Trimming took off 3 bases at V and 0 bases at J, with 9 bases between the two ends. The CDR3 DNA is TGTGCCAGTAGTATGGGCAGCAGCTCCTATAATTCACCCCTCCACTTT. This translates into CASSMGSSSYNSPLHF.

This chain connects TRBV2 to TRBJ1-5; D perhaps matches TRBD1 (5 bases). In germline, CDR1 is SNHLY, CDR2 FYNNEI. This CDR3 comprises 15 residues. Trimming took 6 bases from V and 1 from J, leaving 13 bases between them. The CDR3: CASSLRDRSNQPQHF. DNA for the CDR3: TGTGCCAGCAGCCTCAGGGATCGGAGCAATCAGCCCCAGCATTTT.

The rearrangement links TRBV2 to TRBJ1-1; unclear D gene. This CDR3 spans 17 amino acids. V was trimmed by 5 bases and J by 0 bases, leaving 19 bases between them. From germline, CDR1 is SNHLY and CDR2 FYNNEI. The CDR3: CASSFHFSPRLNTEAFF. For the CDR3, the DNA is TGTGCCAGCAGTTTCCATTTCTCCCCACGGTTGAACACTGAAGCTTTCTTT.

This sequence joins TRBV9 and TRBJ1-1, with 7 bases lining up with TRBD1. CDR3 size: 13 residues. Germline V gene sequence: CDR1 SGDLS, CDR2 YYNGEE. The V gene end was trimmed by 4 bases and the J gene end by 4 bases; junction bases not matched to a gene: 4. CDR3 in amino acids: CASSPTGSTEAFF. CDR3 sequence (DNA): TGTGCCAGCAGCCCGACAGGGAGCACTGAAGCTTTCTTT.

The chain joins TRBV4-1 to TRBJ2-5, with D unclear. The ends were cut back, 2 bases at V and 3 bases at J, with 22 bases in the middle. The germline gives CDR1 MGHRA, CDR2 YSYEKL. The CDR3 is made up of 18 amino acids. CDR3 nucleotides: TGCGCCAGCAGCCAAACAGTCCTACAGTCGAACCAAGAAGAGACCCAGTACTTC. The encoded protein is CASSQTVLQSNQEETQYF.

This clone was seen just once. The chain combines TRBV2 with TRBJ2-3, with a weak D call TRBD2 (5 bases). The CDR3 sequence is 16 residues long. Germline loops: CDR1 SNHLY, CDR2 FYNNEI. Trimming took 1 base from V and 0 from J, leaving 11 bases between them. For the CDR3, the DNA is TGTGCCAGCAGTGAAGGGACGGAGGTTAGCACAGATACGCAGTATTTT. Its protein is CASSEGTEVSTDTQYF.

The J gene is TRBJ2-7, the V gene TRBV14, with D maybe TRBD2 (6 bases). The CDR3 spans 14 residues. V was trimmed by 4 bases and J by 6 bases, leaving 16 bases between them. The germline V gene has CDR1 SGHDN and CDR2 FVKESK. Written as DNA, the CDR3 is TGTGCCAGCAGCCGGAGGGACTCTTACTCCGAGCAGTACTTC. It codes for CASSRRDSYSEQYF. Full variable domain (missing parts from reference TRBV14 and TRBJ2-7): EAGVTQFPSHSVIEKGQTVTLRCDPISGHDNLYWYRRVMGKEIKFLLHFVKESKQDESGMPNNRFLAERTGGTYSTLKVQPAELEDSGVYFCASSRRDSYSEQYFGPGTRLTVT.

The rearrangement joins TRBV30 to TRBJ2-7; D call uncertain. V was pared by 2 bases and J by 3 bases, with 17 bases between. The CDR3 is 15 residues long. From germline, CDR1 is GTSNPN and CDR2 SVGIG (reference sequence). The CDR3 DNA is TGTGCCTGGAGTCGGGTAGTGTTCGGAAACTACGAGCAGTACTTC. Translation: CAWSRVVFGNYEQYF.

The chain has TRBV4-2 and TRBJ2-7; 10 bases match TRBD2. J was trimmed by 0 bases and V by 5 bases; bases with no gene match: 4. Germline lookup yields CDR1 LGHNA and CDR2 YNFKEQ. The CDR3 totals 15 residues. Here the CDR3 reads CASSESGGASYEQYF. The CDR3 DNA sequence: TGTGCCAGCAGCGAAAGCGGGGGGGCCTCCTACGAGCAGTACTTC.

The genes are TRBV3-1 (or the pseudogene TRBV3-2) and TRBJ1-1; no firm D call. V was clipped by 4 bases and J by 6 bases, with 15 bases between them. CDR3 length: 14 residues. From germline, CDR1 is LGHDT and CDR2 YNNKEL (reference sequence). CDR3 amino acids: CASSLRRVGSEAFF. As DNA, the CDR3 is TGTGCCAGCAGCCTAAGGAGGGTCGGCTCTGAAGCTTTCTTT.

This sequence joins TRBV30 and TRBJ1-4; 7 bases agree with TRBD1. Per the germline V gene, CDR1 is GTSNPN and CDR2 is SVGIG (reference sequence). With V trimmed by 3 bases and J by 5 bases, 9 bases remained unmatched. This CDR3 is 15 amino acids long. CDR3 DNA: TGTGCCTGGAGGGAGCGGACAGGCGGAAATGAAAAACTGTTTTTT. This sequence encodes CAWRERTGGNEKLFF.